The entry that follows covers one T cell receptor beta chain sequence. This sample is part of a study of glioma-infiltrating T cells after dendritic cell vaccination. Primers: 60 V beta forward and 13 J beta reverse. Here immunoSEQ multiplex PCR was the method, and the copy in TCRdb shows in-frame clones only, minus some. The table shows a few thousand clones, with 75% to 85% occurring only once. Regarding time point: after dendritic cell vaccination, including at tumor progression/relapse. Dendritic cells derived from monocytes and pulsed with autologous tumor lysate formed the vaccine. Fresh-frozen tumor tissue and more than two years of survival data were available for all. V gave up 3 bases and J gave up 3 bases, with 15 bases separating them. CDR3 size: 15 residues. CDR1 is SGHRS and CDR2 is YFSETQ in the germline V gene.

The sequenced sample was tumor tissue, obtained after dendritic cell vaccination. This sequence was found in a human donor with glioblastoma. V usage is TRBV5-1 and J usage is TRBJ1-1; D perhaps matches TRBD1 (6 bases). In DNA form, the CDR3 reads TGCGCCAGCAGCTCTGGGGGGGGCGCGGACACTGAAGCTTTCTTT. This translates into CASSSGGGADTEAFF.